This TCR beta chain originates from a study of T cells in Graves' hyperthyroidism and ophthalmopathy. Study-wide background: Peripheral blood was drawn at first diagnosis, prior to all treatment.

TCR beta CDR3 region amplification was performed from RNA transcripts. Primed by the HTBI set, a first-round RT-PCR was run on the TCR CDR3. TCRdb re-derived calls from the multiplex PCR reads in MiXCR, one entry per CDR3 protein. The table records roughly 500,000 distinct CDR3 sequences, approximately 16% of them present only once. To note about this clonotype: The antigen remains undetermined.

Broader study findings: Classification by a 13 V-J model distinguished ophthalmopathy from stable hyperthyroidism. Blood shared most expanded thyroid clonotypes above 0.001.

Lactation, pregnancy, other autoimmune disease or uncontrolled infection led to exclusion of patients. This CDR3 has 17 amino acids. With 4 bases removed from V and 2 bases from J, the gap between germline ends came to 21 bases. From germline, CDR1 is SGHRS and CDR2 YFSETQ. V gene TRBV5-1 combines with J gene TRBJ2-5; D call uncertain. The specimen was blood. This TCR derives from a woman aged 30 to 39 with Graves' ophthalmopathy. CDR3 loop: CASSHPTQAALQETQYF. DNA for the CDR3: TGCGCCAGCAGCCACCCGACCCAGGCAGCGCTACAAGAGACCCAGTACTTC.